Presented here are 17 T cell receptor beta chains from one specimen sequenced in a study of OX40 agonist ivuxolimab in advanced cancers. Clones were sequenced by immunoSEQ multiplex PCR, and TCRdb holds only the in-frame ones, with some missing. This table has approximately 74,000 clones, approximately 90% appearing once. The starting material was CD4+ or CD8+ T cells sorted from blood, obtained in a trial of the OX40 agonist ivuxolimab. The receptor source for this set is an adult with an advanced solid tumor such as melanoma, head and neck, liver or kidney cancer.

CDR3 region: CASSPTVGGEQYF. In DNA, the CDR3 is TGTGCCAGCAGCCCTACAGTGGGGGGCGAGCAGTACTTC. J is TRBJ2-7 and V is TRBV7-2; tentative D call: TRBD2 (6 bases). The CDR3 consists of 13 residues. V lost 5 bases, J lost 6 bases, and 14 bases lay in between. Germline V gives CDR1 SGHTA, CDR2 FQGNSA. Full variable domain (rest looked up from reference TRBV7-2 and TRBJ2-7): GAGVSQSPSNKVTEKGKDVELRCDPISGHTALYWYRQSLGQGLEFLIYFQGNSAPDKSGLPSDRFSAERTGGSVSTLTIQRTQQEDSAVYLCASSPTVGGEQYFGPGTRLTVT.

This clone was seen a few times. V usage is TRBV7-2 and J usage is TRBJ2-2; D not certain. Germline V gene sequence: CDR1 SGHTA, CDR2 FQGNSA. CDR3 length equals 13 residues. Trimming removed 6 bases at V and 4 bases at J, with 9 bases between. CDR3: CASRTGGTGELFF. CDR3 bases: TGTGCCAGCAGGACCGGTGGCACCGGGGAGCTGTTTTTT.

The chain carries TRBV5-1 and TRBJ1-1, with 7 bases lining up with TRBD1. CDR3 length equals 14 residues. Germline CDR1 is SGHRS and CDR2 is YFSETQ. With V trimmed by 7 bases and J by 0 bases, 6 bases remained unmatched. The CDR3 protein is CASGEQGLNTEAFF. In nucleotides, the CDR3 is TGCGCCAGCGGCGAACAGGGGTTGAACACTGAAGCTTTCTTT.

This CDR3 reads CASLPRAGGNTGELFF. DNA for the CDR3: TGCGCCAGCCTCCCGAGGGCGGGAGGGAATACCGGGGAGCTGTTTTTT. This chain connects TRBV5-1 to TRBJ2-2, with 9 nucleotides matching TRBD2. This CDR3 has 16 residues. CDR1 and CDR2 (germline): SGHRS, YFSETQ. Trimming at V came to 7 bases and at J to 5 bases, leaving 12 bases not matched to a gene.

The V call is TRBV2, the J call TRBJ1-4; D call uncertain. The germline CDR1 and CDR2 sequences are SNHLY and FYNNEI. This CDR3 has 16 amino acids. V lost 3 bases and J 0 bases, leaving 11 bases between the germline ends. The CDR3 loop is CASSERPSATNEKLFF. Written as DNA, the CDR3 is TGTGCCAGCAGTGAGCGACCGTCGGCAACTAATGAAAAACTGTTTTTT.

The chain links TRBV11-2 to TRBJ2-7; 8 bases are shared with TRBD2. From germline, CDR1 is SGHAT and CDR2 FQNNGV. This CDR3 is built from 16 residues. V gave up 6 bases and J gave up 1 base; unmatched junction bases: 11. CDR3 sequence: CASRGEGSGTSYEQYF. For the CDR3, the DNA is TGTGCCAGCAGGGGGGAGGGTAGCGGGACTTCCTACGAGCAGTACTTC.

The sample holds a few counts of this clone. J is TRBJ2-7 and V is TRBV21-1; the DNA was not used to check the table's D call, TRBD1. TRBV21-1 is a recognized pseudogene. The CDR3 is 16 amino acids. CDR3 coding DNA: TGTGCCAGCAGCCACCCCTACTACAGGGTCCCCTACGAGCAGTACTTC. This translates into CASSHPYYRVPYEQYF.

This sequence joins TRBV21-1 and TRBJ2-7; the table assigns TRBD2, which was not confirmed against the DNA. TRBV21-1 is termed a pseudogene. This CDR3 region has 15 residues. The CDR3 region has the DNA TGTGCCAGCAGCGCACCGGGACTACCCGCCTACGAGCAGTACTTC. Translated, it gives CASSAPGLPAYEQYF.

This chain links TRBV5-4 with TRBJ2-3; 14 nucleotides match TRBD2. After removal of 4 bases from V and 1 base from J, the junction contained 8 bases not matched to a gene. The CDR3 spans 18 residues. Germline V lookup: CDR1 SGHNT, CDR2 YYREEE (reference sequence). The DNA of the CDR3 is TGTGCCAGCAGCCTCGGACTAGCGGGAGGTTGGGGCACAGATACGCAGTATTTT. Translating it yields CASSLGLAGGWGTDTQYF.

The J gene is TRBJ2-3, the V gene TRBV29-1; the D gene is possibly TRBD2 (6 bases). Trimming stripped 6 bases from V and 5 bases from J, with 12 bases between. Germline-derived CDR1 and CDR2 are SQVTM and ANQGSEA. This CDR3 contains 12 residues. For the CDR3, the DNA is TGCAGCGTGGGGGGAGGCGGAGATACGCAGTATTTT. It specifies CSVGGGGDTQYF.

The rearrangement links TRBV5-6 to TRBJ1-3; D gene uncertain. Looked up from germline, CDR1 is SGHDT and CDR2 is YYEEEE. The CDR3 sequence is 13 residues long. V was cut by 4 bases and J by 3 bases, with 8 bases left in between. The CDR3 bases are TGTGCCAGCAGCCCCCTTAGTGGAAACACCATATATTTT. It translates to CASSPLSGNTIYF.

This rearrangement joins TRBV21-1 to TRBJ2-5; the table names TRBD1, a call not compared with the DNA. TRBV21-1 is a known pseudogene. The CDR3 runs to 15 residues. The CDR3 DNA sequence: TGTGCCAGCAGAGGACAGGGGGTTTTGCAAGAGACCCAGTACTTC. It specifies CASRGQGVLQETQYF.

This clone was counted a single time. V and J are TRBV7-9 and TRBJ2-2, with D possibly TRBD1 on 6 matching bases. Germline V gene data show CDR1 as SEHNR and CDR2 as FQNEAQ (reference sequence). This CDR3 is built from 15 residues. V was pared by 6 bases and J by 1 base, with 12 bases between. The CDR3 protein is CASRPPGQNTGELFF. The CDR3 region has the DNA TGTGCCAGCAGGCCTCCGGGACAGAACACCGGGGAGCTGTTTTTT.

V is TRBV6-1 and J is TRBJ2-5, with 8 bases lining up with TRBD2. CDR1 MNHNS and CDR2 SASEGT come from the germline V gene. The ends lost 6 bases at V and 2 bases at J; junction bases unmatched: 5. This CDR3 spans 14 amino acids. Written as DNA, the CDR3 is TGTGCCAGCAGGACGGGAGGGACTCAAGAGACCCAGTACTTC. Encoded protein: CASRTGGTQETQYF.

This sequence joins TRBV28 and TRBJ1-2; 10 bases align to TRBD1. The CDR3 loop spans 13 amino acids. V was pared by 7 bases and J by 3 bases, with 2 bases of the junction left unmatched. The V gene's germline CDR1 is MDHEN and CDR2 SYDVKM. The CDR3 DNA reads TGTGCCAGCATGACAGGGGGCGACTATGGCTACACCTTC. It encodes CASMTGGDYGYTF.

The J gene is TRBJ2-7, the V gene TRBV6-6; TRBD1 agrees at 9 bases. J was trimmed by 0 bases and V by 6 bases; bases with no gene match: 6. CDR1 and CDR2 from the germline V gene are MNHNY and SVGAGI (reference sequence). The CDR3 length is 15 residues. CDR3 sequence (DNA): TGTGCCAGCAGACCTACAGGGGGCGACTCCTACGAGCAGTACTTC. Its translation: CASRPTGGDSYEQYF.

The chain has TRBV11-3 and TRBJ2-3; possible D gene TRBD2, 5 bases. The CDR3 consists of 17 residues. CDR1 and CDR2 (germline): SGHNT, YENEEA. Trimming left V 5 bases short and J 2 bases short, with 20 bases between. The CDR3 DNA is TGTGCCAGCAGCCACCCCCGGGCTAGCAGAGACACAGATACGCAGTATTTT. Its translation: CASSHPRASRDTDTQYF.